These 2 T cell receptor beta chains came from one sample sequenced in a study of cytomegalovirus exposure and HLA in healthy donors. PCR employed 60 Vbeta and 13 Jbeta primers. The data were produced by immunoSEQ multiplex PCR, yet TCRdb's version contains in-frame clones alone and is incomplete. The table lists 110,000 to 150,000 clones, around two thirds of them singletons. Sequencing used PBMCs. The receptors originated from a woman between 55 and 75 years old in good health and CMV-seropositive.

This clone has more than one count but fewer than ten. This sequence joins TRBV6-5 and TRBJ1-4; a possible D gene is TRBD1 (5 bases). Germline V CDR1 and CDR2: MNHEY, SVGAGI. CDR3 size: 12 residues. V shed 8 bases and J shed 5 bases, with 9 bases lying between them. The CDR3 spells CASRKGNEKLFF. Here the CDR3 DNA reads TGTGCCAGCCGCAAGGGGAATGAAAAACTGTTTTTT.

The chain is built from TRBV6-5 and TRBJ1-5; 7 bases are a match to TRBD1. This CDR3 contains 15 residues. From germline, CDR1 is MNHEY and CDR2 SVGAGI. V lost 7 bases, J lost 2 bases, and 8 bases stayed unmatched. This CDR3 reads CASNRQGVGNQPQHF. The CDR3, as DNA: TGTGCCAGCAACAGACAGGGAGTGGGCAATCAGCCCCAGCATTTT.